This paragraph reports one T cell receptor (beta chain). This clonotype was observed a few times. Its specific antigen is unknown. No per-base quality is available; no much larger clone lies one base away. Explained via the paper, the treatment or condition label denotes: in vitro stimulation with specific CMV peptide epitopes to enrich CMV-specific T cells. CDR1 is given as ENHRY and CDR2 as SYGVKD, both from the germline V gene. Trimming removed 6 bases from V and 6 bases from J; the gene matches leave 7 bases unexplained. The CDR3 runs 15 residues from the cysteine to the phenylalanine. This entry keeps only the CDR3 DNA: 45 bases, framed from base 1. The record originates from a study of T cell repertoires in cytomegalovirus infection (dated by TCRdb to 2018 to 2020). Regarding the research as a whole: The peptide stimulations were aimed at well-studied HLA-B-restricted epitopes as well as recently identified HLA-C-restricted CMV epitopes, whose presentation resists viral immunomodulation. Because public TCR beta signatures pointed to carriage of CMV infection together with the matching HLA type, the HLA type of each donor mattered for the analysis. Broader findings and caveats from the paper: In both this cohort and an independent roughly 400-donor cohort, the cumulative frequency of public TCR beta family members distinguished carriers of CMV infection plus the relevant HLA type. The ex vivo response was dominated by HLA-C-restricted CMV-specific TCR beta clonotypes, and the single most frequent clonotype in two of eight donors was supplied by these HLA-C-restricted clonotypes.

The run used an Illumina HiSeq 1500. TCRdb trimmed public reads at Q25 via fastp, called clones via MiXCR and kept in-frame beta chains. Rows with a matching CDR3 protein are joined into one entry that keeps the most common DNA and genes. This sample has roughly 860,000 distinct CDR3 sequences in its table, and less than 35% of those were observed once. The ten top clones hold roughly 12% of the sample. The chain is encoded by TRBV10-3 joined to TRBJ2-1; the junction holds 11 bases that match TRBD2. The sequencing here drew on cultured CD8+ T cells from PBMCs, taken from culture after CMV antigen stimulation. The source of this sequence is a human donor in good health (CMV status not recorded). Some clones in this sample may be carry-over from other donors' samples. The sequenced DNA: TGTGCCATCAGCCTCATAGCGGGGGGGCTCAATGAGCAGTTCTTC. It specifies CAISLIAGGLNEQFF.